This is a list of T cell receptor beta chains from one sample in a study of blood T cell repertoires in COVID-19. The assay was immunoSEQ multiplex PCR, and TCRdb's table has in-frame clones only and misses some. The sample contains roughly 150,000 clones, 83% of which appear only once. The sequencing sample was made of peripheral blood. All receptors come from a woman older than 75 with acute or convalescent COVID-19. CDR3s include the opening cysteine and the closing phenylalanine or tryptophan. Each record gives: V gene, D gene, clone size, J gene, CDR3 protein, CDR3 DNA. A D gene is named only where the DNA matches it firmly. Size tells how often a clone was seen (once, few, many) or the class of an expanded clone, and some rows leave it out.

V gene: TRBV10-3
D gene: .
clone size: .
J gene: TRBJ2-1
CDR3 protein: CAIRGENNEQFF
CDR3 DNA: TGTGCCATCAGGGGCGAGAACAATGAGCAGTTCTTC

V gene: TRBV30
D gene: TRBD1
clone size: .
J gene: TRBJ2-7
CDR3 protein: CAWSPGQGARRYEQYF
CDR3 DNA: TGTGCCTGGAGTCCCGGACAGGGGGCGCGAAGATACGAGCAGTACTTC

V gene: TRBV3-1/TRBV3-2
D gene: TRBD1
clone size: few
J gene: TRBJ1-6
CDR3 protein: CASSRDSASSYNSPLHF
CDR3 DNA: TGTGCCAGCAGCCGGGACAGTGCTAGCTCCTATAATTCACCCCTCCACTTT

V gene: TRBV30
D gene: .
clone size: .
J gene: TRBJ2-5
CDR3 protein: CAWSGVARETQYF
CDR3 DNA: TGTGCCTGGAGCGGGGTGGCCCGCGAGACCCAGTACTTC

V gene: TRBV18
D gene: TRBD2
clone size: .
J gene: TRBJ2-1
CDR3 protein: CASSPWTSGSPYNEQFF
CDR3 DNA: TGTGCCAGCTCACCATGGACTAGCGGGAGCCCCTACAATGAGCAGTTCTTC

V gene: TRBV19
D gene: .
clone size: .
J gene: TRBJ1-4
CDR3 protein: CAWTQGSSNEKLFF
CDR3 DNA: TGTGCCTGGACACAGGGTTCCTCTAATGAAAAACTGTTTTTT

V gene: TRBV6-1
D gene: TRBD2
clone size: .
J gene: TRBJ2-7
CDR3 protein: CASSDSGSFSYEQYF
CDR3 DNA: TGTGCCAGCAGTGATAGCGGGAGTTTTTCCTACGAGCAGTACTTC

V gene: TRBV5-8
D gene: .
clone size: .
J gene: TRBJ1-5
CDR3 protein: CASSLLLLNQPQHF
CDR3 DNA: TGTGCCAGCAGCTTGTTACTCCTCAATCAGCCCCAGCATTTT

V gene: TRBV30
D gene: TRBD1
clone size: .
J gene: TRBJ2-2
CDR3 protein: CAWGGQAPGELFF
CDR3 DNA: TGTGCCTGGGGGGGACAGGCGCCCGGGGAGCTGTTTTTT

V gene: TRBV3-1/TRBV3-2
D gene: .
clone size: once
J gene: TRBJ2-7
CDR3 protein: CASSQSPGDGEQYF
CDR3 DNA: TGTGCCAGCAGCCAAAGCCCGGGAGATGGCGAGCAGTACTTC

V gene: TRBV4-3
D gene: .
clone size: .
J gene: TRBJ1-2
CDR3 protein: CASSQALREGYGYTF
CDR3 DNA: TGCGCCAGCAGCCAAGCCCTTCGGGAGGGCTATGGCTACACCTTC

V gene: TRBV18
D gene: TRBD1
clone size: .
J gene: TRBJ2-7
CDR3 protein: CASSPGTGGKYEQYF
CDR3 DNA: TGTGCCAGCTCACCAGGAACAGGGGGCAAGTACGAGCAGTACTTC

V gene: TRBV7-9
D gene: TRBD1
clone size: .
J gene: TRBJ2-1
CDR3 protein: CASSLKLVTGVGNEQFF
CDR3 DNA: TGTGCCAGCAGCTTAAAACTCGTGACAGGGGTTGGCAATGAGCAGTTCTTC

V gene: TRBV5-4
D gene: .
clone size: .
J gene: TRBJ2-3
CDR3 protein: CASSWDISSSTDTQYF
CDR3 DNA: TGTGCCAGCAGCTGGGACATTTCCTCTAGCACAGATACGCAGTATTTT

V gene: TRBV27
D gene: TRBD1
clone size: few
J gene: TRBJ2-7
CDR3 protein: CASSPRQGASEQYF
CDR3 DNA: TGTGCCAGCAGTCCTCGACAGGGGGCTTCCGAGCAGTACTTC

V gene: TRBV7-9
D gene: .
clone size: .
J gene: TRBJ1-2
CDR3 protein: CASSLAATPLGYTF
CDR3 DNA: TGTGCCAGCAGCTTAGCAGCCACGCCTCTTGGCTACACCTTC

V gene: TRBV7-2
D gene: .
clone size: .
J gene: TRBJ1-2
CDR3 protein: CASTQRGAVSIVNYGYTF
CDR3 DNA: TGTGCCAGCACCCAGCGGGGGGCCGTCTCTATTGTGAACTATGGCTACACCTTC

V gene: TRBV3-1/TRBV3-2
D gene: .
clone size: once
J gene: TRBJ1-3
CDR3 protein: CASSQDWGGLNTIYF
CDR3 DNA: TGTGCCAGCAGCCAAGATTGGGGGGGGCTGAACACCATATATTTT

V gene: TRBV11-3
D gene: .
clone size: .
J gene: TRBJ1-1
CDR3 protein: CASSFEPDTEAFF
CDR3 DNA: TGTGCCAGCAGCTTCGAACCAGACACTGAAGCTTTCTTT

V gene: TRBV19
D gene: TRBD1
clone size: .
J gene: TRBJ1-1
CDR3 protein: CASNRGRYTEAFF
CDR3 DNA: TGTGCCAGCAACAGGGGGCGGTACACTGAAGCTTTCTTT

V gene: TRBV12-3/TRBV12-4
D gene: .
clone size: .
J gene: TRBJ2-1
CDR3 protein: CASLGGSYNEQFF
CDR3 DNA: TGTGCCAGCTTAGGAGGGTCCTACAATGAGCAGTTCTTC

V gene: TRBV6-1
D gene: .
clone size: once
J gene: TRBJ2-3
CDR3 protein: CASSARDSTWSDTQYF
CDR3 DNA: TGTGCCAGCAGTGCTCGGGACTCCACCTGGTCAGATACGCAGTATTTT

V gene: TRBV19
D gene: .
clone size: .
J gene: TRBJ2-1
CDR3 protein: CASSVRTSYNEQFF
CDR3 DNA: TGTGCCAGTAGTGTGAGGACTTCCTACAATGAGCAGTTCTTC

V gene: TRBV18
D gene: .
clone size: .
J gene: TRBJ1-1
CDR3 protein: CASSRQNTEAFF
CDR3 DNA: TGTGCCAGCTCACGACAGAACACTGAAGCTTTCTTT

V gene: TRBV9
D gene: .
clone size: .
J gene: TRBJ2-1
CDR3 protein: CASSVGVGTGDYNEQFF
CDR3 DNA: TGTGCCAGCAGCGTAGGTGTAGGTACAGGCGATTACAATGAGCAGTTCTTC

V gene: TRBV11-2
D gene: .
clone size: .
J gene: TRBJ2-2
CDR3 protein: CASSFLTASRELFF
CDR3 DNA: TGTGCCAGCAGCTTCCTTACAGCTTCCCGGGAGCTGTTTTTT

V gene: TRBV6-1
D gene: .
clone size: few
J gene: TRBJ1-2
CDR3 protein: CASSEGAGANYGYTF
CDR3 DNA: TGTGCCAGCAGTGAAGGGGCGGGCGCTAACTATGGCTACACCTTC

V gene: TRBV10-3
D gene: .
clone size: few
J gene: TRBJ1-4
CDR3 protein: CAISDPRNEKLFF
CDR3 DNA: TGTGCCATCAGTGACCCCCGGAATGAAAAACTGTTTTTT

V gene: TRBV5-1
D gene: .
clone size: .
J gene: TRBJ2-3
CDR3 protein: CASSLDGQQYTDTQYF
CDR3 DNA: TGCGCCAGCAGCTTGGACGGACAGCAATACACAGATACGCAGTATTTT

V gene: TRBV20-1
D gene: .
clone size: .
J gene: TRBJ1-2
CDR3 protein: CSAGLIDGYTF
CDR3 DNA: TGCAGTGCTGGACTGATCGATGGCTACACCTTC

V gene: TRBV12-3/TRBV12-4
D gene: .
clone size: few
J gene: TRBJ2-1
CDR3 protein: CASRRSPGAEQFF
CDR3 DNA: TGTGCCAGCAGGCGATCTCCAGGTGCTGAGCAGTTCTTC

V gene: TRBV6-2/TRBV6-3
D gene: .
clone size: .
J gene: TRBJ1-2
CDR3 protein: CASSYDSYGYTF
CDR3 DNA: TGTGCCAGCAGTTACGACAGCTATGGCTACACCTTC

V gene: TRBV6-2/TRBV6-3
D gene: .
clone size: .
J gene: TRBJ1-5
CDR3 protein: CASSTSRRRSQPQHF
CDR3 DNA: .

V gene: TRBV9
D gene: TRBD2
clone size: .
J gene: TRBJ2-1
CDR3 protein: CASSSGLAGGEQFF
CDR3 DNA: TGTGCCAGCAGCTCCGGACTAGCGGGAGGAGAGCAGTTCTTC

V gene: TRBV6-5
D gene: .
clone size: .
J gene: TRBJ2-7
CDR3 protein: CASSYLGGGAVEQYF
CDR3 DNA: TGTGCCAGCAGTTACTTGGGGGGGGGCGCGGTGGAGCAGTACTTC

V gene: TRBV29-1
D gene: TRBD1
clone size: .
J gene: TRBJ2-1
CDR3 protein: CSVEGRTGGLNEQFF
CDR3 DNA: TGCAGCGTTGAAGGGAGGACAGGGGGTCTGAATGAGCAGTTCTTC

V gene: TRBV5-8
D gene: TRBD2
clone size: .
J gene: TRBJ2-1
CDR3 protein: CASSLFWGLAGGPGTDEQFF
CDR3 DNA: TGTGCCAGCAGCTTGTTTTGGGGACTAGCGGGAGGGCCGGGCACCGATGAGCAGTTCTTC

V gene: TRBV18
D gene: TRBD2
clone size: .
J gene: TRBJ2-3
CDR3 protein: CASSPRGSADTQYF
CDR3 DNA: TGTGCCAGCTCACCACGCGGGAGCGCAGATACGCAGTATTTT

V gene: TRBV7-3
D gene: TRBD2
clone size: few
J gene: TRBJ2-1
CDR3 protein: CASSSVPTSGYNEQFF
CDR3 DNA: TGTGCCAGCAGCTCGGTTCCGACTAGCGGGTACAATGAGCAGTTCTTC

V gene: TRBV10-2
D gene: TRBD1
clone size: .
J gene: TRBJ1-4
CDR3 protein: CASSPPQGVAAQLFF
CDR3 DNA: TGCGCCAGCAGTCCTCCACAGGGGGTCGCAGCTCAACTGTTTTTT

V gene: TRBV30
D gene: .
clone size: few
J gene: TRBJ2-5
CDR3 protein: CAWSGLTGLETQYF
CDR3 DNA: TGTGCCTGGAGCGGATTAACAGGATTGGAGACCCAGTACTTC

V gene: TRBV12-3/TRBV12-4
D gene: .
clone size: .
J gene: TRBJ2-1
CDR3 protein: CASRDRDLEQFF
CDR3 DNA: TGTGCCAGCAGGGACAGAGACCTGGAGCAGTTCTTC

V gene: TRBV5-1
D gene: .
clone size: .
J gene: TRBJ1-2
CDR3 protein: CASSLDYEIYGYTF
CDR3 DNA: TGCGCCAGCAGCTTGGATTATGAGATCTATGGCTACACCTTC

V gene: TRBV28
D gene: .
clone size: .
J gene: TRBJ1-2
CDR3 protein: CASSYPLGRLYYGYTF
CDR3 DNA: TGTGCCAGCAGTTACCCCCTCGGGAGGTTATACTATGGCTACACCTTC

V gene: TRBV7-2
D gene: .
clone size: .
J gene: TRBJ2-5
CDR3 protein: CASSLGGRGMETQYF
CDR3 DNA: TGTGCCAGCAGCTTAGGCGGCAGGGGAATGGAGACCCAGTACTTC

V gene: TRBV11-2
D gene: TRBD2
clone size: .
J gene: TRBJ2-3
CDR3 protein: CASSLGGGGTDTQYF
CDR3 DNA: TGTGCCAGCAGCTTGGGCGGGGGGGGCACAGATACGCAGTATTTT

V gene: TRBV7-2
D gene: .
clone size: .
J gene: TRBJ1-1
CDR3 protein: CASSLEGQGSVAFF
CDR3 DNA: TGTGCCAGCAGCTTAGAGGGGCAGGGGTCGGTGGCTTTCTTT

V gene: TRBV6-2/TRBV6-3
D gene: .
clone size: .
J gene: TRBJ1-5
CDR3 protein: CASSYPPPGRPPQHF
CDR3 DNA: TGTGCCAGCAGTTACCCTCCACCAGGGAGGCCGCCCCAGCATTTT

V gene: TRBV19
D gene: TRBD1
clone size: .
J gene: TRBJ1-2
CDR3 protein: CASSADREYGYTF
CDR3 DNA: TGTGCCAGTAGTGCGGACAGGGAGTATGGCTACACCTTC

V gene: TRBV5-1
D gene: .
clone size: .
J gene: TRBJ1-1
CDR3 protein: CASSLLPGGLGTEAFF
CDR3 DNA: TGCGCCAGCAGCTTGCTTCCGGGAGGTTTGGGCACTGAAGCTTTCTTT

V gene: TRBV5-1
D gene: TRBD1
clone size: few
J gene: TRBJ2-7
CDR3 protein: CASSLDRGPPYEQYF
CDR3 DNA: TGCGCCAGCAGCTTGGACAGGGGGCCCCCCTACGAGCAGTACTTC

V gene: TRBV15
D gene: .
clone size: .
J gene: TRBJ1-4
CDR3 protein: CATSIDRANEKLFF
CDR3 DNA: TGTGCCACCAGCATTGACAGAGCTAATGAAAAACTGTTTTTT